Each of the 13 T cell receptor beta chains below was sequenced from the same sample in a study of PD-1 blockade in classical Hodgkin lymphoma. Profiling relied on immunoSEQ multiplex PCR, and the TCRdb table lists in-frame clones only, not all of them. Of 90,000 to 110,000 clones listed, roughly 87% are singletons. Stated time point: cycle 4 day 1 (C4D1), after more than five weeks of nivolumab. All the patients suffered relapse after autologous stem cell transplantation, and brentuximab vedotin exposure differed. This specimen was peripheral blood mononuclear cells (PBMCs), taken before the fourth cycle of nivolumab. The receptors come from a human donor with classical Hodgkin lymphoma.

This clone occurred once. The chain combines TRBV7-6 with TRBJ1-1; maybe TRBD1 (6 bases). V lost 4 bases and J 3 bases, leaving 12 bases between the germline ends. CDR3 length: 14 residues. Germline assignment: CDR1 SGHVS and CDR2 FNYEAQ. The CDR3 reads CASSSPGADTEAFF. The CDR3 region has the DNA TGTGCCAGCAGCTCCCCGGGGGCCGACACTGAAGCTTTCTTT.

The chain couples TRBV2 to TRBJ2-3, with a possible D match to TRBD1 (6 bases). This CDR3 contains 15 residues. CDR1 is SNHLY and CDR2 is FYNNEI in the germline V gene. Deletions cut 5 bases from V and 0 bases from J, with 12 bases between. CDR3 residues: CASSQGSGSTDTQYF. The CDR3 nucleotides read TGTGCCAGCAGTCAGGGGAGCGGTAGCACAGATACGCAGTATTTT.

The chain links TRBV19 to TRBJ1-5; no clear D gene. Germline V CDR1 and CDR2: LNHDA, SQIVND (reference sequence). The CDR3 length is 13 residues. V lost 10 bases and J lost 5, with 15 bases in between. The CDR3 DNA is TGTGCCACCGGGGTCAACTGGGATCAGCCCCAGCATTTT. Amino acid sequence: CATGVNWDQPQHF.

This chain connects TRBV4-1 to TRBJ1-3; D is ambiguous. Germline V gene sequence: CDR1 MGHRA, CDR2 YSYEKL. V shed 0 bases and J shed 0 bases, with 6 bases lying between them. The CDR3 loop spans 15 amino acids. CDR3 coding DNA: TGCGCCAGCAGCCAAGAGGCCGTCTCTGGAAACACCATATATTTT. Its translation: CASSQEAVSGNTIYF.

The count of this clone is one. CDR3 protein: CASSLGATPWSYNEQFF. CDR3 DNA: TGTGCCAGCAGCTTAGGAGCGACCCCCTGGAGCTACAATGAGCAGTTCTTC. The chain employs TRBV11-2 and TRBJ2-1; D unresolved. V was trimmed by 1 base and J by 3 bases, leaving 16 bases between them. This CDR3 spans 17 amino acids. Germline V gives CDR1 SGHAT, CDR2 FQNNGV. The whole variable domain, remainder taken from reference TRBV11-2 and TRBJ2-1, is EAGVAQSPRYKIIEKRQSVAFWCNPISGHATLYWYQQILGQGPKLLIQFQNNGVVDDSQLPKDRFSAERLKGVDSTLKIQPAKLEDSAVYLCASSLGATPWSYNEQFFGPGTRLTVL.

This clone appeared a few times. This chain uses TRBV7-9 with TRBJ1-5; the D is unclear. The CDR3 runs to 18 residues. Germline values: CDR1 SEHNR, CDR2 FQNEAQ (reference sequence). Trimming pared 5 bases from V and 0 bases from J, leaving 20 bases between. CDR3 nucleotide sequence: TGTGCCAGCAGCCCCCTCGAATCAGGCGCTTATAGCAATCAGCCCCAGCATTTT. Protein: CASSPLESGAYSNQPQHF.

V is TRBV30 and J is TRBJ1-5; D is unclear. This CDR3 region has 17 residues. Germline lookup yields CDR1 GTSNPN and CDR2 SVGIG (reference sequence). Trimming removed 0 bases at V and 0 bases at J, with 15 bases between. CDR3 protein: CAWSVRDLSISNQPQHF. In nucleotides, the CDR3 is TGTGCCTGGAGTGTACGAGATTTGAGTATTAGCAATCAGCCCCAGCATTTT.

As DNA, the CDR3 is TGTGCCAGTTCCTTTGGCAGGGGGGGATGGTCAGGCAATGAGCAGTTCTTC. Residues: CASSFGRGGWSGNEQFF. V is TRBV19 and J is TRBJ2-1; tentatively, D is TRBD1 or TRBD2 (7 bases each). Trimming stripped 8 bases from V and 6 bases from J, with 26 bases between. The CDR3 loop spans 17 amino acids. The germline CDR1 and CDR2 sequences are LNHDA and SQIVND (reference sequence).

V and J are TRBV6-5 and TRBJ1-1; tentatively, D is TRBD1 (6 bases). The V and J ends lost 2 bases and 10 bases respectively, with 11 bases between them. Germline loops: CDR1 MNHEY, CDR2 SVGAGI. This CDR3 has 12 amino acids. Written as DNA, the CDR3 is TGTGCCAGCAGTTACGGGGGGGGCGCAGCTTTCTTT. Amino acids: CASSYGGGAAFF.

CDR3 amino acids: CASSAVADYNEQFF. In DNA form, the CDR3 reads TGCGCCAGCAGTGCTGTCGCGGATTACAATGAGCAGTTCTTC. The gene calls are TRBV10-1 and TRBJ2-1; D ambiguous. The germline CDR1 and CDR2 sequences are WNHNN and SYGVQD (reference sequence). The CDR3 consists of 14 residues. Trimming left V 4 bases short and J 4 bases short, with 11 bases between.

The sample holds a few counts of this clone. The V call is TRBV19, the J call TRBJ1-5; D is possibly TRBD1 (5 bases). CDR3 length equals 13 residues. The germline V gene has CDR1 LNHDA and CDR2 SQIVND (reference sequence). V was trimmed by 9 bases and J by 1 base, leaving 10 bases between them. The CDR3 reads CASQDTSNQPQHF. The CDR3 DNA follows: TGTGCCAGCCAGGACACGAGCAATCAGCCCCAGCATTTT. Full variable domain (rest looked up from reference TRBV19 and TRBJ1-5): DGGITQSPKYLFRKEGQNVTLSCEQNLNHDAMYWYRQDPGQGLRLIYYSQIVNDFQKGDIAEGYSVSREKKESFPLTVTSAQKNPTAFYLCASQDTSNQPQHFGDGTRLSIL.

This chain uses TRBV19 with TRBJ1-4; 7 bases fit TRBD1. This CDR3 contains 14 residues. Trimming cost V 4 bases and J 5 bases; bases outside gene matches: 4. CDR1 and CDR2 from the germline V gene are LNHDA and SQIVND (reference sequence). The CDR3 nucleotides are TGTGCCAGTAGTACCCTCAGGGGGAATGAAAAACTGTTTTTT. Protein sequence: CASSTLRGNEKLFF.

This clone is a singleton in its sample. The chain employs TRBV29-1 and TRBJ1-2, with 7 bases that match TRBD1. V shed 7 bases and J 4 bases; nucleotides not matched to a gene: 6. CDR3 size: 12 residues. CDR1 and CDR2 from the germline V gene are SQVTM and ANQGSEA. This CDR3 is CSADRDSYGYTF. DNA of the CDR3: TGCAGCGCCGACAGGGATAGCTATGGCTACACCTTC.